This passage covers 5 T cell receptor beta chains from one sample sequenced in a study of human T cells and chemical hapten exposure. Time point denoted: patch test 3, about 24 weeks after DPC sensitization. Treatment meaning: therapeutic diphenylcyclopropenone sensitization with weekly scalp DPC. Before extraction, the whole blood was not fractionated, and total RNA was taken from it. Each CDR3 protein is one row after TCRdb ran MiXCR on the RACE reads. Of some 39,000 distinct CDR3 sequences listed, over 7.5% are singletons. This sample comprised whole blood, obtained in connection with sensitization to the hapten diphenylcyclopropenone (DPC). These receptors were collected from a man aged 50-59 years with alopecia areata. Some clones in this sample may be carry-over from other donors' samples.

CDR3 region: CASSVVGNQETQYF. CDR3 coding DNA: TGTGCCAGCAGTGTCGTGGGGAATCAAGAGACCCAGTACTTC. The J gene is TRBJ2-5, the V gene TRBV28; D is unclear. The V and J ends lost 5 bases and 2 bases respectively, with 12 bases between them. Germline CDR1 is MDHEN and CDR2 is SYDVKM. This CDR3 is 14 amino acids long. Looking up the rest from reference TRBV28 and TRBJ2-5 gives the full variable domain: DVKVTQSSRYLVKRTGEKVFLECVQDMDHENMFWYRQDPGLGLRLIYFSYDVKMKEKGDIPEGYSVSREKKERFSLILESASTNQTSMYLCASSVVGNQETQYFGPGTRLLVL.

This clonotype was counted ten times or more. The rearrangement links TRBV12-3 or TRBV12-4 to TRBJ2-7; D tentatively reads TRBD1 or TRBD2 (5 bases each). Trimming shortened V by 4 bases and J by 2 bases, and 18 bases separated the two germline ends. The CDR3 is 16 amino acids. The CDR3: CASSSQGDSITYEQYF. CDR3 DNA: TGTGCCAGCAGTTCCCAGGGAGACAGTATTACCTACGAGCAGTACTTC.

This clonotype has more than one count but fewer than ten. This chain joins TRBV15 and TRBJ2-3; D remains ambiguous. The CDR3 is 14 residues long. V dropped 0 bases and J dropped 3 bases, with 7 bases sitting between them. Germline assignment: CDR1 LNHNV and CDR2 YYDKDF (reference sequence). CDR3 DNA: TGTGCCACCAGCAGAGATAAAGGGACAGATACGCAGTATTTT. Translated: CATSRDKGTDTQYF.

In its sample, this clonotype was seen a few times. The CDR3 coding sequence is TGTGCCAGCAGCTTAGTGGCAGGGGGCCTTGGCTACACCTTC. This codes for CASSLVAGGLGYTF. V and J are TRBV7-9 and TRBJ1-2, with TRBD1 matching 8 bases. The CDR3 has 14 amino acids. CDR1 is SEHNR and CDR2 is FQNEAQ in the germline V gene (reference sequence). The V gene end was trimmed by 1 base and the J gene end by 7 bases; junction bases not matched to a gene: 5.

Ten or more counts support this clonotype. The rearrangement joins TRBV19 to TRBJ2-2; D gene unclear. The CDR3 has 14 amino acids. Germline-derived CDR1 and CDR2 are LNHDA and SQIVND (reference sequence). V lost 3 bases and J 9 bases, leaving 14 bases between the germline ends. CDR3 sequence reads: CASSIPPQARELFF. In nucleotides, the CDR3 is TGTGCCAGTAGTATCCCACCGCAGGCCCGGGAGCTGTTTTTT.